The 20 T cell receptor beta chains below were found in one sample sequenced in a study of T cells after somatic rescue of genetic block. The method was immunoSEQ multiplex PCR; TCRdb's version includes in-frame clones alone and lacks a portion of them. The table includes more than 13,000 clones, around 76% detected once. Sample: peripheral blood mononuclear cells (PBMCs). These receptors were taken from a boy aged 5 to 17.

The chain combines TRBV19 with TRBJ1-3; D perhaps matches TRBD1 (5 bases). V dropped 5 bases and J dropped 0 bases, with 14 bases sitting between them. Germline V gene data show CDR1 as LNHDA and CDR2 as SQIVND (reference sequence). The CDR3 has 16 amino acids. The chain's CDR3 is CASSRGLMASGNTIYF. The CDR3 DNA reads TGTGCCAGTAGTCGGGGACTGATGGCCTCTGGAAACACCATATATTTT.

In DNA form, the CDR3 reads TGTGCCAGCAGTGTCCTCGGGACTAGCGGACAAAACATTCAGTACTTC. Protein: CASSVLGTSGQNIQYF. The chain joins TRBV6-4 to TRBJ2-4, with 11 bases that match TRBD2. Germline V gene lookup returns CDR1 MRHNA and CDR2 SNTAGT. Trimming removed 4 bases from V and 5 bases from J; junction bases left unmatched: 7. The CDR3 consists of 16 residues.

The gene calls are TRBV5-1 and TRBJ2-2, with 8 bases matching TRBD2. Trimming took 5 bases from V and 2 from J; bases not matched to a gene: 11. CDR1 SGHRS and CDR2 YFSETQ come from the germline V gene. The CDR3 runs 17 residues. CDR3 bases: TGCGCCAGCAGTATTTGGGGTAGCGGGGAAAACACCGGGGAGCTGTTTTTT. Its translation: CASSIWGSGENTGELFF.

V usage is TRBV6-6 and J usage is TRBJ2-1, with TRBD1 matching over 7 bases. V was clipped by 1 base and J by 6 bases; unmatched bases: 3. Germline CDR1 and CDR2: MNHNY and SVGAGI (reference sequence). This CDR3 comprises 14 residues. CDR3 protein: CASSYFDRVNEQFF. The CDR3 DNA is TGTGCCAGCAGTTACTTCGACAGGGTCAATGAGCAGTTCTTC.

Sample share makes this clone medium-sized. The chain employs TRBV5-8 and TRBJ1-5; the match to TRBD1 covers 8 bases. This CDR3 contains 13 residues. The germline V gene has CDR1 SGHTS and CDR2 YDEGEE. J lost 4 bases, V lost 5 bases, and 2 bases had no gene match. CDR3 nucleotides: TGTGCCAGCAGTTGGACAGGGAATCAGCCCCAGCATTTT. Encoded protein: CASSWTGNQPQHF. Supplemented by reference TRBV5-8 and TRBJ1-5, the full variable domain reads EAGVTQSPTHLIKTRGQQATLRCSPISGHTSVYWYQQALGLGLQFLLWYDEGEERNRGNFPPRFSGRQFPNYSSELNVNALELEDSALYLCASSWTGNQPQHFGDGTRLSIL.

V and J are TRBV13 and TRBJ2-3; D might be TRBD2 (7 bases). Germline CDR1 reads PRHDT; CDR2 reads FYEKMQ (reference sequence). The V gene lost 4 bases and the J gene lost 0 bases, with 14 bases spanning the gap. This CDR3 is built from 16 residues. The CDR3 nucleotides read TGTGCCAGCAGCTCTCCCCGGGGGGCTAGCACAGATACGCAGTATTTT. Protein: CASSSPRGASTDTQYF.

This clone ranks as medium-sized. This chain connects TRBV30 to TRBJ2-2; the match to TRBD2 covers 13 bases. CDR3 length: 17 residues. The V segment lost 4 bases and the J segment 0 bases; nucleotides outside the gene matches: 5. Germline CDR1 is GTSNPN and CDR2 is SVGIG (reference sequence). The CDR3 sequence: CAWKLAGGISNTGELFF. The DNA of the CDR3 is TGTGCCTGGAAACTAGCGGGAGGGATCTCGAACACCGGGGAGCTGTTTTTT.

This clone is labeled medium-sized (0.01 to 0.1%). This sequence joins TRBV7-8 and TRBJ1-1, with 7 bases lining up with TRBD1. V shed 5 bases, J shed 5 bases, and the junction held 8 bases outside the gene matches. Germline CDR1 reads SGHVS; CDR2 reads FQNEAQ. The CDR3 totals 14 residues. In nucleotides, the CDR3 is TGTGCCAGCAGCCCTAACAGGGGATCAACTGAAGCTTTCTTT. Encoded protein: CASSPNRGSTEAFF.

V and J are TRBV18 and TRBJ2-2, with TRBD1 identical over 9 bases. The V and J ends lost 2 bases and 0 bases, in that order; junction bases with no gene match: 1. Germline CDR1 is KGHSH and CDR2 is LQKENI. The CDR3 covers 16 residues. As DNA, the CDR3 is TGTGCCAGCTCACCAGGACAGGGGCCGAACACCGGGGAGCTGTTTTTT. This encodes CASSPGQGPNTGELFF.

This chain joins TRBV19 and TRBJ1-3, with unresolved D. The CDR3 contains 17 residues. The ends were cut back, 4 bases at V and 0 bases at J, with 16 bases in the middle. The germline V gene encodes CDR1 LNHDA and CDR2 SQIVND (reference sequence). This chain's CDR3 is CASSTPHWAGSGNTIYF. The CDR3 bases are TGTGCCAGTAGTACCCCCCACTGGGCTGGCTCTGGAAACACCATATATTTT.

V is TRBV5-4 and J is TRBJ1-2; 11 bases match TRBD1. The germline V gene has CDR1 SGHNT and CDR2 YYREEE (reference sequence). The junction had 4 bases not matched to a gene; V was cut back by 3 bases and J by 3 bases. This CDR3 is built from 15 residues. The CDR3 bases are TGTGCCAGCAGCTCCGGACAGGGGGCGGACTATGGCTACACCTTC. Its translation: CASSSGQGADYGYTF.

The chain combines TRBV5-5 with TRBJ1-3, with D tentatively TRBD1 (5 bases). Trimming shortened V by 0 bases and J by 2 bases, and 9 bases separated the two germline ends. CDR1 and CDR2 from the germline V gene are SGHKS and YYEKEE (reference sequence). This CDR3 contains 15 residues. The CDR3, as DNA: TGTGCCAGCAGCTTGGGGGGGTCCGCTGGAAACACCATATATTTT. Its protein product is CASSLGGSAGNTIYF.

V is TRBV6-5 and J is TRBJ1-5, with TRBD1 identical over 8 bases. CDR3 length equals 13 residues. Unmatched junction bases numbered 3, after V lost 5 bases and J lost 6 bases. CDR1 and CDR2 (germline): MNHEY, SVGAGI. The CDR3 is CASSTDRGQPQHF. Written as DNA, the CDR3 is TGTGCCAGCAGTACCGACAGGGGTCAGCCCCAGCATTTT.

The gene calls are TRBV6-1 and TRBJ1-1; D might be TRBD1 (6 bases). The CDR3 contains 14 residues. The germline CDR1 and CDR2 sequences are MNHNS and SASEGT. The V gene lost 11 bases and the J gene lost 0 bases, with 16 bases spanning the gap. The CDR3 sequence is CAAEWGQMNTEAFF. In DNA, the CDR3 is TGTGCCGCTGAATGGGGGCAGATGAACACTGAAGCTTTCTTT.

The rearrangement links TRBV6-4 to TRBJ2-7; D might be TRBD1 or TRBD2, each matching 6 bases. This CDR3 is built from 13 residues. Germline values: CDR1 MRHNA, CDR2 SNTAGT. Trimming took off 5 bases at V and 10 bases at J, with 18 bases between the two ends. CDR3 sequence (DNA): TGTGCCAGCAGTTTACTCTTGGGGGGCGAACAGTACTTC. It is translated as CASSLLLGGEQYF.

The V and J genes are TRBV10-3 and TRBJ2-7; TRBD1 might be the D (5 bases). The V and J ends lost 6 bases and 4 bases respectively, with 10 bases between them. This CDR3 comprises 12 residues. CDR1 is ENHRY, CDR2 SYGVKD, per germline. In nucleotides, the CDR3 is TGTGCCATCAGCCAGCAGGGTTACGAGCAGTACTTC. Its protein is CAISQQGYEQYF.

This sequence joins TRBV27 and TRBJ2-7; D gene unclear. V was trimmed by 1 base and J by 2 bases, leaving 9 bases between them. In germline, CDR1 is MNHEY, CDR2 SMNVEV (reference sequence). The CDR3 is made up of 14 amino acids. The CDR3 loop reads CASSLWAGPYEQYF. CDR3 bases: TGTGCCAGCAGTTTATGGGCCGGCCCCTACGAGCAGTACTTC.

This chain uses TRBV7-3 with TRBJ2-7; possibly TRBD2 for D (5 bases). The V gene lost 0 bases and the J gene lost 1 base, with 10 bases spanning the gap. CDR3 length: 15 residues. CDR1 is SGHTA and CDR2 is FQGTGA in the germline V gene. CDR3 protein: CASSLTRVSSYEQYF. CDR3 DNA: TGTGCCAGCAGCTTAACGAGGGTTAGTTCCTACGAGCAGTACTTC.

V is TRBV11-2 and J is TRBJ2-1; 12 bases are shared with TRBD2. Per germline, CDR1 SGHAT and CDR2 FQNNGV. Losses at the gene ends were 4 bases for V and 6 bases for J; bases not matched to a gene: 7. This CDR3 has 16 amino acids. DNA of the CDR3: TGTGCCAGCAGCTACCGGACTAGCGGGAAGGCCAATGAGCAGTTCTTC. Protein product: CASSYRTSGKANEQFF.

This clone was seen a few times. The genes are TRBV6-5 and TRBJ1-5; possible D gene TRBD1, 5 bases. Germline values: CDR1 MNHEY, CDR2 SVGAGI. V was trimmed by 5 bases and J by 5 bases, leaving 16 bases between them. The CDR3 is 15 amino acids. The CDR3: CASSRHDRMDQPQHF. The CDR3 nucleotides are TGTGCCAGCAGTCGACACGACAGAATGGATCAGCCCCAGCATTTT.